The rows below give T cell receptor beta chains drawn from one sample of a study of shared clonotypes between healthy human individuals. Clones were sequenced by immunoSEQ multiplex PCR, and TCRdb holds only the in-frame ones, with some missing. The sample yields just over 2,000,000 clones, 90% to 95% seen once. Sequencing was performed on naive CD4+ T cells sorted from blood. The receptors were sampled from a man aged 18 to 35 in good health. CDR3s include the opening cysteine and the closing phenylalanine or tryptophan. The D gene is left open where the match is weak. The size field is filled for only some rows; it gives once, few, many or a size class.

DNA: TGTGCCAGCAGTGAAGGGGACAGGCGCACAGATACGCAGTATTTT; CDR3: CASSEGDRRTDTQYF; J: TRBJ2-3; size: once; D: TRBD1; V: TRBV6-1
DNA: TGTGCCAGCAGTTCTTGGGACAGGGGCGTCTACGAGCAGTACTTC; CDR3: CASSSWDRGVYEQYF; J: TRBJ2-7; size: once; D: TRBD1; V: TRBV6-1
DNA: TGTGCCAGCTCACCACCGGGACAGGGAAATCTGAACACTGAAGCTTTCTTT; CDR3: CASSPPGQGNLNTEAFF; J: TRBJ1-1; size: .; D: TRBD1; V: TRBV18
DNA: TGCGCCAGCAGTGAGTCTGCGGGAGGGGACGAGCAGTACTTC; CDR3: CASSESAGGDEQYF; J: TRBJ2-7; size: .; D: TRBD2; V: TRBV10-1
DNA: TGCAGTGCTAGAGACAGGTCAGGCTACACCTTC; CDR3: CSARDRSGYTF; J: TRBJ1-2; size: .; D: .; V: TRBV20-1
DNA: TGTGCCGGTCGAGAATCGGGAGACTCCTACGAGCAGTACTTC; CDR3: CAGRESGDSYEQYF; J: TRBJ2-7; size: .; D: .; V: TRBV2
DNA: TGTGCCAGCATAGAAGGTAGCTCCTATAATTCACCCCTCCACTTT; CDR3: CASIEGSSYNSPLHF; J: TRBJ1-6; size: .; D: .; V: TRBV6-1
DNA: TGTGCCAGCAGCGCATCCGGGACTAGCGGCGGGGAGCTGTTTTTT; CDR3: CASSASGTSGGELFF; J: TRBJ2-2; size: .; D: TRBD2; V: TRBV7-2
DNA: TGCGCCAGCAGCTTGGCCGACAGGGACGAAAAACTGTTTTTT; CDR3: CASSLADRDEKLFF; J: TRBJ1-4; size: once; D: TRBD1; V: TRBV5-1
DNA: TGTGCCAGCAGCCCAATGTGGCGTGACTACGAGCAGTACTTC; CDR3: CASSPMWRDYEQYF; J: TRBJ2-7; size: .; D: .; V: TRBV5-6
DNA: TGCGCCAGCAGCTTGGTGGGGGCTGAGGAAAAACTGTTTTTT; CDR3: CASSLVGAEEKLFF; J: TRBJ1-4; size: .; D: .; V: TRBV5-1
DNA: TGTGCTTCCACTTCCAGGTTCATGATGACTAGCGGGGGTCTAGGGAATGAGCAGTTCTTC; CDR3: CASTSRFMMTSGGLGNEQFF; J: TRBJ2-1; size: .; D: TRBD2; V: TRBV19
DNA: TGTGCCAGCAGCCCATACTCTGGGGCCAACGTCCTGACTTTC; CDR3: CASSPYSGANVLTF; J: TRBJ2-6; size: few; D: .; V: TRBV5-4
DNA: TGTGCCTGGAGTATTCAGAACACCGGGGAGCTGTTTTTT; CDR3: CAWSIQNTGELFF; J: TRBJ2-2; size: .; D: .; V: TRBV30
DNA: TGTGCCAGCAGCTTTACGGACACCCACGAGCAGTACTTC; CDR3: CASSFTDTHEQYF; J: TRBJ2-7; size: .; D: .; V: TRBV11-1
DNA: TGCGCCAGCAGCTTGGGACCCCCGGGACAGACAGACACTGAAGCTTTCTTT; CDR3: CASSLGPPGQTDTEAFF; J: TRBJ1-1; size: once; D: TRBD1; V: TRBV5-1
DNA: TGTGCCAGCAGCTTATATCCGGGAGGGGGAAAGGAGTACTTC; CDR3: CASSLYPGGGKEYF; J: TRBJ2-7; size: .; D: TRBD2; V: TRBV7-8
DNA: TGCGCCAGCAGCTTGGCGGGGGAGAGAACTGAAGCTTTCTTT; CDR3: CASSLAGERTEAFF; J: TRBJ1-1; size: .; D: .; V: TRBV5-1
DNA: TGTGCCAGCAGCCCCCAGGGAGATACGCAGTATTTT; CDR3: CASSPQGDTQYF; J: TRBJ2-3; size: once; D: .; V: TRBV7-2
DNA: TGTGCCATCAGTGAGGAGGCAGCAGGGAAATCCTACGAGCAGTACTTC; CDR3: CAISEEAAGKSYEQYF; J: TRBJ2-7; size: .; D: .; V: TRBV10-3
DNA: TGCGCCAGCAGCCCGGGATTCCCGGGCACCGGGGAGCTGTTTTTT; CDR3: CASSPGFPGTGELFF; J: TRBJ2-2; size: .; D: .; V: TRBV5-1
DNA: TGTGCCAGCATGGGTAGCGGGAGCGAGCAGTACTTC; CDR3: CASMGSGSEQYF; J: TRBJ2-7; size: .; D: TRBD2; V: TRBV6-6
DNA: TGTGCCAGCAGTTACCTGGACAACTATCAGCCCCAGCATTTT; CDR3: CASSYLDNYQPQHF; J: TRBJ1-5; size: .; D: .; V: TRBV6-6
DNA: TGTGCCAGCAGTTCGGCCGGGGCACTCAATCAGCCCCAGCATTTT; CDR3: CASSSAGALNQPQHF; J: TRBJ1-5; size: once; D: .; V: TRBV27
DNA: TGTGCCTGGAGTGTTAACCCTGGAGCAGATACGCAGTATTTT; CDR3: CAWSVNPGADTQYF; J: TRBJ2-3; size: .; D: .; V: TRBV30
DNA: TGTGCCAGCAGCTCTCTACAGGCCCTCCTGTACTACGAGCAGTACTTC; CDR3: CASSSLQALLYYEQYF; J: TRBJ2-7; size: .; D: .; V: TRBV5-6
DNA: TGTGCCAGCAGCACGGGCCAGCAAGAGACCCAGTACTTC; CDR3: CASSTGQQETQYF; J: TRBJ2-5; size: .; D: .; V: TRBV9
DNA: TGTGCCAGCAGTGCTGGGACTAGCTACACAGATACGCAGTATTTT; CDR3: CASSAGTSYTDTQYF; J: TRBJ2-3; size: .; D: TRBD2; V: TRBV2
DNA: TGTGCCAGCTCACCGGAACAGAGCTCTGGGGCCAACGTCCTGACTTTC; CDR3: CASSPEQSSGANVLTF; J: TRBJ2-6; size: .; D: .; V: TRBV18
DNA: TGTGCCAGCAGCCCCAGTTACGACAAGGGGCGAGCTTTCTTT; CDR3: CASSPSYDKGRAFF; J: TRBJ1-1; size: .; D: .; V: TRBV11-2
DNA: TGTGCCAGCAGCTACCGACTAGGAAAGAATGAGCAGTTCTTC; CDR3: CASSYRLGKNEQFF; J: TRBJ2-1; size: .; D: .; V: TRBV7-2
DNA: TGTGCCTCATCCGGGACAGGGCAACAGACCCAGTACTTC; CDR3: CASSGTGQQTQYF; J: TRBJ2-5; size: .; D: TRBD1; V: TRBV30
DNA: TGTGCCAGCAGCTTGAGTGGATTTAATGAGCAGTTCTTC; CDR3: CASSLSGFNEQFF; J: TRBJ2-1; size: once; D: .; V: TRBV7-9
DNA: TGTGCCAGCAGCTCCGGCGGGCTCTCAAGCTCCTACGAGCAGTACTTC; CDR3: CASSSGGLSSSYEQYF; J: TRBJ2-7; size: .; D: .; V: TRBV7-2
DNA: TGTGCCTGGAGTGTTCCAGCGGGAACAATCGAGCAGTACTTC; CDR3: CAWSVPAGTIEQYF; J: TRBJ2-7; size: once; D: TRBD2; V: TRBV30
DNA: TGTGCCATCAGTACCCGGGGGGGGAACACTGAAGCTTTCTTT; CDR3: CAISTRGGNTEAFF; J: TRBJ1-1; size: .; D: .; V: TRBV10-3
DNA: TGTGCCATCCGGGCAGGGCAGCAAGAGACCCAGTACTTC; CDR3: CAIRAGQQETQYF; J: TRBJ2-5; size: .; D: .; V: TRBV10-3